This TCR beta chain was sequenced for a study of cytomegalovirus exposure and HLA in healthy donors. Study-wide points: More clonal expansion characterized HLA-associated TCR beta chains than equally common others in a later analysis. Using the classifier, cytomegalovirus status was reportedly diagnosed with high specificity and sensitivity. Most of the CMV-associated TCR beta chains (in a later analysis) appeared to be HLA-restricted.

PCR amplification relied on 60 Vbeta primers (plus 13 Jbeta primers). TCRdb keeps only in-frame clones here, not all; method: immunoSEQ multiplex PCR. The sample has fewer than 150,000 clones, 70% to 80% seen once. In the case of this clone: What it binds is unknown.

Looked up from germline, CDR1 is SNHLY and CDR2 is FYNNEI. The length of the CDR3 is 16 residues. Germline trimming cut 6 bases from V and 7 bases from J; bases unmatched to any gene: 10. The V call is TRBV2, the J call TRBJ2-1, with 12 bases identical to TRBD2. Sequencing was carried out using PBMCs. The sequence came from a male donor in good health and CMV-seronegative. The DNA of the CDR3 is TGTGCCAGCAGCGCCACCCTAGCGGGGGGGCGGAATGAGCAGTTCTTC. Protein sequence: CASSATLAGGRNEQFF.